These 10 T cell receptor beta chains share one sample of origin, sequenced in a study of technical replicates of blood from a handful of donors. Profiled with immunoSEQ multiplex PCR; TCRdb holds only in-frame clones, not every one. This sample has 65,000 to 75,000 clones, with around 87% found just once. What was sequenced was PBMCs. Receptors were obtained from a human donor in good health. Some clones in this sample may be carry-over from other donors' samples.

This chain links TRBV5-8 with TRBJ1-2, with D maybe TRBD1 (5 bases). Germline V CDR1 and CDR2: SGHTS, YDEGEE. The V end lost 5 bases, the J end lost 4 bases, and 12 bases lay between the germline ends. The CDR3 has 13 amino acids. CDR3 nucleotides: TGTGCCAGCAGTTTAGGGACTCGCTATGGCTACACCTTC. It translates to CASSLGTRYGYTF. The variable domain in full, with the rest retrieved from reference TRBV5-8 and TRBJ1-2, is EAGVTQSPTHLIKTRGQQATLRCSPISGHTSVYWYQQALGLGLQFLLWYDEGEERNRGNFPPRFSGRQFPNYSSELNVNALELEDSALYLCASSLGTRYGYTFGSGTRLTVV.

This chain uses TRBV4-1 with TRBJ2-2, with TRBD1 matching 8 bases. In germline, CDR1 is MGHRA, CDR2 YSYEKL. Germline trimming cut 5 bases from V and 0 bases from J; bases unmatched to any gene: 5. The CDR3 length is 16 residues. CDR3 loop: CASSKGQGPNTGELFF. The DNA for the CDR3 is TGCGCCAGCAGCAAAGGACAGGGACCGAACACCGGGGAGCTGTTTTTT.

The V and J genes are TRBV11-3 and TRBJ2-1; D possibly corresponds to TRBD2 (6 bases). Germline loops: CDR1 SGHNT, CDR2 YENEEA. The CDR3 spans 16 residues. Trimming took 1 base from V and 3 from J, leaving 13 bases between them. CDR3 protein: CASSLAGLSGYNEQFF. The CDR3 DNA sequence: TGTGCCAGCAGCTTAGCGGGTCTTAGCGGCTACAATGAGCAGTTCTTC.

The genes are TRBV2 and TRBJ2-7; 8 nucleotides match TRBD1. The V segment lost 3 bases and the J segment 4 bases; nucleotides outside the gene matches: 2. CDR1 and CDR2 (germline): SNHLY, FYNNEI. This CDR3 has 13 amino acids. CDR3 DNA sequence: TGTGCCAGCAGTGAGGGGACAGGTTACGAGCAGTACTTC. This gives the protein CASSEGTGYEQYF.

This rearrangement joins TRBV5-5 to TRBJ2-1; possible D gene TRBD2, 6 bases. With 2 bases removed from V and 5 bases from J, the gap between germline ends came to 14 bases. Germline V CDR1 and CDR2: SGHKS, YYEKEE (reference sequence). This CDR3 is 15 amino acids long. The DNA of the CDR3 is TGTGCCAGCAGCTTCAGACTAGTTAGCGACAATGAGCAGTTCTTC. Amino acids: CASSFRLVSDNEQFF.

V is TRBV2 and J is TRBJ1-4; tentative D call: TRBD1 (6 bases). V lost 6 bases to trimming and J lost 0 bases, with 14 bases between them. The CDR3 is made up of 16 amino acids. Germline V CDR1 and CDR2: SNHLY, FYNNEI. The CDR3 DNA follows: TGTGCCAGCAGAGCCGCGGGGGCCGCAACTAATGAAAAACTGTTTTTT. Translated, it gives CASRAAGAATNEKLFF.

The V and J genes are TRBV5-4 and TRBJ2-7; 7 bases are a match to TRBD1. The length of the CDR3 is 15 residues. Germline V gene lookup returns CDR1 SGHNT and CDR2 YYREEE (reference sequence). The V and J ends lost 4 bases and 5 bases, in that order; junction bases with no gene match: 12. The CDR3 DNA follows: TGTGCCAGCAGCCAACTGGGGGACAGCGAGAACGAGCAGTACTTC. Protein product: CASSQLGDSENEQYF.

The chain recombines TRBV6-5 with TRBJ1-2; D ambiguous. Trimming removed 0 bases at V and 7 bases at J, with 6 bases between. The CDR3 is 12 residues long. In germline, CDR1 is MNHEY, CDR2 SVGAGI. CDR3 in amino acids: CASSYSESGYTF. The CDR3 DNA sequence: TGTGCCAGCAGTTACTCAGAGTCTGGCTACACCTTC.

This clone occurred once. The V call is TRBV7-3, the J call TRBJ1-6; the match to TRBD1 covers 11 bases. The CDR3 runs to 13 residues. The junction had 2 bases not matched to a gene; V was cut back by 8 bases and J by 8 bases. The germline V gene encodes CDR1 SGHTA and CDR2 FQGTGA. This CDR3 reads CASGQGADSPLHF. CDR3 sequence (DNA): TGTGCCAGCGGACAGGGGGCAGATTCACCCCTCCACTTT.

Comments on this clone: One end of the junction does not line up with germline, which may come from a read error. The chain combines TRBV27 with TRBJ1-5; TRBD1 is a possible D gene (5 bases). This CDR3 has 14 amino acids. The germline gives CDR1 MNHEY, CDR2 SMNVEV (reference sequence). CDR3 loop: CASSPTVSNQSQHF. In nucleotides, the CDR3 is TGTGCCAGCAGTCCGACAGTTAGCAATCAGTCCCAGCATTTT.